These 10 T cell receptor beta chains originate from one sample sequenced in a study of technical replicates of blood from four donors. The protocol was immunoSEQ multiplex PCR, while the TCRdb copy is restricted to in-frame clones and leaves out a portion. Among around 83,000 clones, 85% to 95% were seen once, and the ten largest hold 0.2% to 0.3%. Sequencing was done on a sample of T cells isolated from PBMCs. The receptors shown here come from a human donor in good health.

The chain is built from TRBV5-1 and TRBJ1-1; D not resolved. The CDR3 runs 12 residues. Trimming took off 0 bases at V and 8 bases at J, with 8 bases between the two ends. Germline V gives CDR1 SGHRS, CDR2 YFSETQ. CDR3 nucleotides: TGCGCCAGCAGCTTGGCAGGCTTAGAAGCTTTCTTT. Amino acids: CASSLAGLEAFF. Variable domain in full (rest from reference TRBV5-1 and TRBJ1-1): KAGVTQTPRYLIKTRGQQVTLSCSPISGHRSVSWYQQTPGQGLQFLFEYFSETQRNKGNFPGRFSGRQFSNSRSEMNVSTLELGDSALYLCASSLAGLEAFFGQGTRLTVV.

This sequence joins TRBV10-2 and TRBJ1-2; 9 bases fit TRBD1. The CDR3 extends over 12 amino acids. The V segment lost 8 bases and the J segment 7 bases; nucleotides outside the gene matches: 5. Germline loops: CDR1 WSHSY, CDR2 SAAADI. This CDR3 is CASSTGGSGYTF. As DNA, the CDR3 is TGCGCCAGCTCTACAGGGGGCTCTGGCTACACCTTC.

This clone was detected once. This sequence joins TRBV6-1 and TRBJ2-3; TRBD2 aligns across 9 bases. Looked up from germline, CDR1 is MNHNS and CDR2 is SASEGT. The V gene end was trimmed by 5 bases and the J gene end by 4 bases; junction bases not matched to a gene: 4. This CDR3 has 14 amino acids. CDR3 sequence (DNA): TGTGCCAGCAGTCTGCGGGGGGGCCCAGATACGCAGTATTTT. Protein: CASSLRGGPDTQYF.

This clone was counted only a few times. V is TRBV5-1 and J is TRBJ1-5, with a weak D call TRBD1 (6 bases). V shed 5 bases and J shed 9 bases, with 18 bases lying between them. The CDR3 extends over 14 amino acids. The V gene's germline CDR1 is SGHRS and CDR2 YFSETQ. CDR3 residues: CASSWDGGLGPQHF. CDR3 nucleotides: TGCGCCAGCAGTTGGGACGGGGGGCTGGGGCCCCAGCATTTT.

The chain has TRBV7-9 and TRBJ2-7; 7 positions match TRBD1. J was trimmed by 4 bases and V by 4 bases; bases with no gene match: 4. This CDR3 has 13 residues. The germline V gene has CDR1 SEHNR and CDR2 FQNEAQ (reference sequence). The CDR3 loop is CASSSPDRYEQYF. CDR3 DNA: TGTGCCAGCAGCTCCCCGGACAGGTACGAGCAGTACTTC.

The rearrangement links TRBV28 to TRBJ2-2; 8 bases align to TRBD1. Germline V lookup: CDR1 MDHEN, CDR2 SYDVKM. The CDR3 has 15 residues. After removal of 6 bases from V and 3 bases from J, the junction contained 6 bases not matched to a gene. CDR3 sequence (DNA): TGTGCCAGCAGCACAGGGGGTCTTCACACCGGGGAGCTGTTTTTT. Protein: CASSTGGLHTGELFF. The full variable domain, in which reference TRBV28 and TRBJ2-2 provide the parts outside the CDR3, is DVKVTQSSRYLVKRTGEKVFLECVQDMDHENMFWYRQDPGLGLRLIYFSYDVKMKEKGDIPEGYSVSREKKERFSLILESASTNQTSMYLCASSTGGLHTGELFFGEGSRLTVL.

The V and J genes are TRBV7-8 and TRBJ2-7, with 14 nucleotides matching TRBD2. The CDR3 covers 19 residues. Germline trimming cut 3 bases from V and 0 bases from J; bases unmatched to any gene: 10. Germline loops: CDR1 SGHVS, CDR2 FQNEAQ. In DNA, the CDR3 is TGTGCCAGCAGCTTTGACGGGACTAGCGGGAGCATCGACTCCTACGAGCAGTACTTC. It specifies CASSFDGTSGSIDSYEQYF.

The genes are TRBV9 and TRBJ2-5; 10 nucleotides line up with TRBD1. J gave up 5 bases and V 4 bases, and 11 bases lay outside the gene matches. This CDR3 region has 16 residues. Germline-derived CDR1 and CDR2 are SGDLS and YYNGEE. In nucleotides, the CDR3 is TGTGCCAGCAGCACCTTTGACAGGGGGCTCTGGGAGACCCAGTACTTC. As protein: CASSTFDRGLWETQYF.

This clone has only one observation. This sequence joins TRBV6-5 and TRBJ2-5, with 13 bases identical to TRBD2. The V and J ends lost 7 bases and 2 bases, in that order; junction bases with no gene match: 1. CDR1 is MNHEY and CDR2 is SVGAGI in the germline V gene. The CDR3 is 14 amino acids. Here the CDR3 DNA reads TGTGCCAGCAAGACTAGCGGGAGGCAAGAGACCCAGTACTTC. Translated, it gives CASKTSGRQETQYF.

This chain uses TRBV6-5 with TRBJ1-4, with D possibly being TRBD1 (6 bases). V was clipped by 0 bases and J by 6 bases, with 8 bases between them. Germline CDR1 is MNHEY and CDR2 is SVGAGI. The CDR3 has 14 amino acids. CDR3 protein: CASSYSPGDEKLFF. The CDR3 bases are TGTGCCAGCAGTTACTCGCCAGGGGATGAAAAACTGTTTTTT.